This T cell receptor beta chain was sequenced for a study of T cell repertoires in cytomegalovirus infection. MiXCR, applied by TCRdb to the reads, yields one record per CDR3 protein. Here the sample spans 700,000 to 950,000 distinct CDR3 sequences, 32% being singletons. This clonotype occurred a few times. The antigen remains undetermined. V shed 0 bases and J shed 1 base, with 9 bases lying between them. Germline V gene sequence: CDR1 MGHRA, CDR2 YSYEKL. CDR3 length: 15 residues. This clonotype was sampled from a human donor in good health (CMV status not recorded). Some clones in this sample may be carry-over from other donors' samples. The sample here was cultured CD8+ T cells from PBMCs, taken from culture after CMV antigen stimulation. J is TRBJ1-1 and V is TRBV4-1; a possible D gene is TRBD1 (5 bases). The CDR3 DNA reads TGCGCCAGCAGCCAAGATGAGAGGGGGAACACTGAAGCTTTCTTT. Encoded protein: CASSQDERGNTEAFF.